These 15 T cell receptor beta chains were sequenced from one sample in a study of cytomegalovirus exposure and HLA in healthy donors. Researchers ran the PCR with 60 Vbeta and 13 Jbeta primers. Sequencing was performed with immunoSEQ multiplex PCR; in TCRdb, only in-frame clones are kept and a portion is missing. This specimen shows under 200,000 clones; the ten leading clones hold about 6.5%. The sample was PBMCs. All receptors come from a man in his thirties or forties in good health and CMV-seronegative.

This chain links TRBV5-1 with TRBJ2-3; D call uncertain. The CDR3 extends over 19 amino acids. In germline, CDR1 is SGHRS, CDR2 YFSETQ. The V end lost 2 bases, the J end lost 0 bases, and 22 bases lay between the germline ends. As DNA, the CDR3 is TGCGCCAGCAGCTTCGATAGCTCCACCTTAAAAATAAGCACAGATACGCAGTATTTT. It codes for CASSFDSSTLKISTDTQYF. Combining the CDR3 with reference TRBV5-1 and TRBJ2-3 gives the whole variable domain KAGVTQTPRYLIKTRGQQVTLSCSPISGHRSVSWYQQTPGQGLQFLFEYFSETQRNKGNFPGRFSGRQFSNSRSEMNVSTLELGDSALYLCASSFDSSTLKISTDTQYFGPGTRLTVL.

This chain links TRBV6-6 with TRBJ2-7; 7 nucleotides align to TRBD1. The CDR3 spans 15 residues. Germline trimming cut 4 bases from V and 5 bases from J; bases unmatched to any gene: 11. Germline CDR1 and CDR2: MNHNY and SVGAGI (reference sequence). DNA for the CDR3: TGTGCCAGCAGTTTAGAGACAGGGCCCTCACACGAGCAGTACTTC. Protein sequence: CASSLETGPSHEQYF.

The J gene is TRBJ2-5, the V gene TRBV5-4, with 9 bases lining up with TRBD2. Germline V lookup: CDR1 SGHNT, CDR2 YYREEE (reference sequence). There are 15 residues in the CDR3. J was trimmed by 6 bases and V by 1 base; bases with no gene match: 7. CDR3 coding DNA: TGTGCCAGCAGCTTGCGGGGAAGCGGGGGGAAGACCCAGTACTTC. Its protein is CASSLRGSGGKTQYF.

The chain is built from TRBV11-3 and TRBJ2-3; D remains unclear. The CDR3 is 13 residues long. The ends were cut back, 0 bases at V and 5 bases at J, with 6 bases in the middle. From germline, CDR1 is SGHNT and CDR2 YENEEA. The CDR3 coding sequence is TGTGCCAGCAGCTTAGACGGAGAAGATACGCAGTATTTT. Translated: CASSLDGEDTQYF.

The chain links TRBV7-2 to TRBJ1-2, with TRBD1 matching over 7 bases. The ends lost 5 bases at V and 8 bases at J; junction bases unmatched: 11. Germline V gene sequence: CDR1 SGHTA, CDR2 FQGNSA. CDR3 length: 14 residues. CDR3 coding DNA: TGTGCCAGCAGCGTAACAGGGGCACTGGGGGGCTACACCTTC. Its protein product is CASSVTGALGGYTF.

This chain connects TRBV7-2 to TRBJ2-7; D may be TRBD1 (5 bases). The V and J ends lost 0 bases and 1 base respectively, with 10 bases between them. CDR3 length: 15 amino acids. The V gene's germline CDR1 is SGHTA and CDR2 FQGNSA. The CDR3 loop reads CASSLAGLTSYEQYF. CDR3 nucleotide sequence: TGTGCCAGCAGCTTAGCGGGGCTTACTTCCTACGAGCAGTACTTC.

V and J are TRBV5-6 and TRBJ1-2; a possible D gene is TRBD1 (5 bases). The length of the CDR3 is 14 residues. Germline V gene data show CDR1 as SGHDT and CDR2 as YYEEEE. V lost 5 bases and J lost 5, with 16 bases in between. In DNA, the CDR3 is TGTGCCAGCAGAACCGTGGGGGGGTCTTATGGCTACACCTTC. This gives the protein CASRTVGGSYGYTF. Filled out from reference TRBV5-6 and TRBJ1-2, the complete variable domain reads DAGVTQSPTHLIKTRGQQVTLRCSPKSGHDTVSWYQQALGQGPQFIFQYYEEEERQRGNFPDRFSGHQFPNYSSELNVNALLLGDSALYLCASRTVGGSYGYTFGSGTRLTVV.

The chain uses TRBV14 and TRBJ1-1, with D perhaps TRBD1 (6 bases). This CDR3 spans 14 amino acids. CDR1 and CDR2 (germline): SGHDN, FVKESK. V gave up 0 bases and J gave up 10 bases, with 15 bases separating them. CDR3 sequence (DNA): TGTGCCAGCAGCCAAGATCCGGACAGCCAGAGAGCTTTCTTT. Amino acid sequence: CASSQDPDSQRAFF.

The chain is built from TRBV11-3 and TRBJ2-7, with D possibly TRBD1 on 6 matching bases. V was pared by 0 bases and J by 7 bases, with 10 bases between. CDR3 size: 13 residues. CDR1 is SGHNT, CDR2 YENEEA, per germline. CDR3 protein: CASSLEDSLEQYF. In DNA, the CDR3 is TGTGCCAGCAGCTTAGAGGACAGCCTGGAGCAGTACTTC.

The chain combines TRBV6-1 with TRBJ2-5, with D possibly TRBD2 on 6 matching bases. Looked up from germline, CDR1 is MNHNS and CDR2 is SASEGT. Trimming shortened V by 5 bases and J by 7 bases, and 14 bases separated the two germline ends. This CDR3 has 13 amino acids. Here the CDR3 reads CASSSQLAWTQYF. The CDR3 DNA follows: TGTGCCAGCAGTTCGCAACTAGCCTGGACCCAGTACTTC.

This chain uses TRBV29-1 with TRBJ2-1, with D tentatively TRBD2 (6 bases). CDR3 length: 15 amino acids. The V gene's germline CDR1 is SQVTM and CDR2 ANQGSEA. Trimming removed 7 bases from V and 2 bases from J, with 18 bases in between. This chain's CDR3 is CSADSVGSTYNEQFF. The DNA of the CDR3 is TGCAGCGCGGATTCGGTCGGGAGCACCTACAATGAGCAGTTCTTC.

CDR3 protein: CASSVGGVGRTEAFF. In nucleotides, the CDR3 is TGTGCCAGCAGCGTAGGGGGGGTTGGGAGGACTGAAGCTTTCTTT. The chain employs TRBV9 and TRBJ1-1; tentatively, D is TRBD1 (5 bases). The CDR3 runs 15 residues. V lost 0 bases and J lost 5, with 14 bases in between. Germline V CDR1 and CDR2: SGDLS, YYNGEE. Complete variable domain (other parts from reference TRBV9 and TRBJ1-1): DSGVTQTPKHLITATGQRVTLRCSPRSGDLSVYWYQQSLDQGLQFLIQYYNGEERAKGNILERFSAQQFPDLHSELNLSSLELGDSALYFCASSVGGVGRTEAFFGQGTRLTVV.

This chain uses TRBV11-2 with TRBJ2-1; D is perhaps TRBD2 (5 bases). The germline V gene has CDR1 SGHAT and CDR2 FQNNGV. The V gene lost 3 bases and the J gene lost 6 bases, with 12 bases spanning the gap. The CDR3 has 14 amino acids. The CDR3 DNA reads TGTGCCAGCAGCTTCACGACTACTTCCAATGAGCAGTTCTTC. It encodes CASSFTTTSNEQFF.

This rearrangement joins TRBV27 to TRBJ2-5; D call uncertain. Germline assignment: CDR1 MNHEY and CDR2 SMNVEV (reference sequence). With 3 bases removed from V and 3 bases from J, the gap between germline ends came to 11 bases. This CDR3 has 14 amino acids. CDR3 sequence reads: CASSFLGKKETQYF. CDR3 coding DNA: TGTGCCAGCAGTTTCCTAGGCAAAAAAGAGACCCAGTACTTC.

The chain employs TRBV2 and TRBJ1-5; D uncertain. CDR3 length equals 14 residues. Germline values: CDR1 SNHLY, CDR2 FYNNEI. Trimming left V 5 bases short and J 0 bases short, with 8 bases between. CDR3 amino acids: CASSPVYSNQPQHF. CDR3 sequence (DNA): TGTGCCAGCAGTCCCGTGTATAGCAATCAGCCCCAGCATTTT. Filled out from reference TRBV2 and TRBJ1-5, the complete variable domain reads EPEVTQTPSHQVTQMGQEVILRCVPISNHLYFYWYRQILGQKVEFLVSFYNNEISEKSEIFDDQFSVERPDGSNFTLKIRSTKLEDSAMYFCASSPVYSNQPQHFGDGTRLSIL.